The 13 T cell receptor beta chains below were found in one sample sequenced in a study of metastatic and nonmetastatic thyroid tumors. No patient received treatment before thyroid surgery. TCRdb re-called the PCR reads via MiXCR. This sample has roughly 25,000 clones, with approximately 13% found just once. The sample comprised blood. These receptors originate from a female donor with papillary thyroid cancer or a benign thyroid nodule (not recorded which). Some clones in this sample may be carry-over from other donors' samples.

This clone occurred many times. The chain couples TRBV29-1 to TRBJ1-3; 7 bases map to TRBD1. This CDR3 comprises 13 residues. CDR1 and CDR2 (germline): SQVTM, ANQGSEA. V shed 7 bases, J shed 2 bases, and the junction held 5 bases outside the gene matches. The CDR3 bases are TGCAGCGCCCGAGACAGGGCTGGAAACACCATATATTTT. This codes for CSARDRAGNTIYF.

This clone was observed at least ten times. CDR3 nucleotide sequence: TGCAGTGCTAGTTTGGGAGACACTGAAGCTTTCTTT. Its protein is CSASLGDTEAFF. The chain combines TRBV20-1 with TRBJ1-1; D is undetermined. CDR1 is DFQATT, CDR2 SNEGSKA, per germline (reference sequence). CDR3 length equals 12 residues. V shed 3 bases and J shed 3 bases, with 8 bases lying between them.

This rearrangement joins TRBV11-1 to TRBJ2-3, with TRBD2 matching over 11 bases. This CDR3 region has 16 residues. CDR1 is SGHAT, CDR2 FQDESV, per germline (reference sequence). V dropped 5 bases and J dropped 1; count of bases not matched to a gene: 5. CDR3 nucleotide sequence: TGTGCCAGCAGCGTGACTAGCGGGACGGGCACAGATACGCAGTATTTT. Translating gives CASSVTSGTGTDTQYF.

This clone was seen repeatedly, ten times or more. The CDR3 spells CSARRASGSPDTQYF. CDR3 coding DNA: TGCAGTGCTAGAAGGGCTAGCGGGAGCCCAGATACGCAGTATTTT. The chain employs TRBV20-1 and TRBJ2-3, with 10 bases matching TRBD2. V was clipped by 2 bases and J by 4 bases; unmatched bases: 6. Looked up from germline, CDR1 is DFQATT and CDR2 is SNEGSKA (reference sequence). CDR3 length equals 15 residues.

On this clone itself: The junction shows a germline mismatch at one end, possibly a read error. The chain couples TRBV11-2 to TRBJ2-3; 7 bases line up with TRBD1. The CDR3 has 16 residues. Germline loops: CDR1 SGHAT, CDR2 FQNNGV. CDR3 sequence (DNA): TGTGCCAGCAGAGTAAGACAGGGTTGGGGTACAGATACGCGGTATTTT. This codes for CASRVRQGWGTDTRYF.

This clone was counted many times. The chain carries TRBV3-1 and TRBJ1-1; D gene uncertain. This CDR3 has 13 amino acids. The V gene's germline CDR1 is LGHDT and CDR2 YNNKEL (reference sequence). V was shortened by 9 bases and J by 3 bases, with 14 bases between the two germline ends. DNA for the CDR3: TGTGCCAGAACCCAGCTCGGGTACACTGAAGCTTTCTTT. This codes for CARTQLGYTEAFF. The variable domain in full, completed from reference TRBV3-1 and TRBJ1-1, reads DTAVSQTPKYLVTQMGNDKSIKCEQNLGHDTMYWYKQDSKKFLKIMFSYNNKELIINETVPNRFSPKSPDKAHLNLHINSLELGDSAVYFCARTQLGYTEAFFGQGTRLTVV.

J is TRBJ2-2 and V is TRBV6-2 or TRBV6-3; 9 bases are a match to TRBD2. Germline values: CDR1 MNHEY, CDR2 SVGEGT. This CDR3 spans 16 amino acids. V shed 4 bases and J 5 bases; nucleotides not matched to a gene: 8. CDR3 loop: CASSSPDSGSTGELFF. In DNA form, the CDR3 reads TGTGCCAGCAGTTCACCTGATAGCGGGAGTACCGGGGAGCTGTTTTTT.

This clone showed up many times. The rearrangement links TRBV3-1 to TRBJ2-5; D gene unclear. CDR1 and CDR2 from the germline V gene are LGHDT and YNNKEL (reference sequence). Between the trimmed V and J ends, which lost 4 bases and 1 base, there was a span of 4 bases. The CDR3 runs 12 residues. The CDR3 bases are TGTGCCAGCAGCCTCATCCAAGAGACCCAGTACTTC. It codes for CASSLIQETQYF.

This clone was seen repeatedly, ten times or more. Given a much more abundant clone one base away, this may be a read error. V and J are TRBV3-1 and TRBJ1-2, with 8 bases lining up with TRBD1. Germline trimming cut 9 bases from V and 12 bases from J; bases unmatched to any gene: 6. In germline, CDR1 is LGHDT, CDR2 YNNKEL (reference sequence). This CDR3 has 10 residues. This CDR3 is CARSAGGNTF. The CDR3 bases are TGTGCCAGGAGTGCAGGGGGCAACACCTTC.

This clone showed up just a few times. V gene TRBV29-1 combines with J gene TRBJ2-5; either TRBD1 or TRBD2 may fit D (5 bases each). V lost 6 bases and J lost 5, with 16 bases in between. The CDR3 is 13 residues long. Germline loops: CDR1 SQVTM, CDR2 ANQGSEA. In DNA, the CDR3 is TGCAGCGTGGGAGACCAGTGGGGGGAGACCCAGTACTTC. It encodes CSVGDQWGETQYF.

This clone has at least ten counts. V gene TRBV19 combines with J gene TRBJ2-4; D remains ambiguous. Germline loops: CDR1 LNHDA, CDR2 SQIVND (reference sequence). Between the trimmed V and J ends, which lost 4 bases and 6 bases, there was a span of 19 bases. The CDR3 sequence is 16 residues long. CDR3 residues: CASSRLPPTGGNIQYF. CDR3 nucleotide sequence: TGTGCCAGTAGTAGACTCCCCCCGACCGGCGGAAACATTCAGTACTTC.

This clone was counted at least ten times. This sequence joins TRBV7-8 and TRBJ2-7; D remains unclear. V lost 1 base, J lost 2 bases, and 12 bases lay in between. The CDR3 has 15 amino acids. Per germline, CDR1 SGHVS and CDR2 FQNEAQ. The CDR3 reads CASSLGSGRPYEQYF. The DNA for the CDR3 is TGTGCCAGCAGCTTAGGGTCCGGACGCCCCTACGAGCAGTACTTC.

The genes are TRBV6-4 and TRBJ2-1, with 10 nucleotides matching TRBD1. V lost 5 bases, J lost 7 bases, and 8 bases stayed unmatched. CDR3 size: 15 residues. Germline assignment: CDR1 MRHNA and CDR2 SNTAGT. The chain's CDR3 is CASSPGTGEGNEQFF. The CDR3 DNA reads TGTGCCAGCAGTCCTGGGACAGGGGAAGGGAATGAGCAGTTCTTC.